Shown below are 21 T cell receptor beta chains from a single sample sequenced in a study of vaccination effects on CD4 cells after COVID-19. This table comes from immunoSEQ multiplex PCR, and its TCRdb copy is limited to in-frame clones, with some not included. The table shows 60,000 to 70,000 clones, with roughly four fifths occurring only once. Antigen-specific CD4+ T cells were expanded (with viral peptide pools) by the ViraFEST assay ahead of sequencing. Once cultured for roughly 10 days, the cells underwent separation to obtain CD4+ T cells. These TCRs' antigens remain unknown. The sequenced sample was CD4+ T cells from PBMCs cultured with HCoV-229E spike peptides, obtained before COVID-19 vaccination. Every receptor here comes from a human donor who received a COVID-19 vaccine.

The chain combines TRBV6-6 with TRBJ1-1; D uncertain. V shed 6 bases and J shed 4 bases, with 6 bases lying between them. CDR1 and CDR2 from the germline V gene are MNHNY and SVGAGI (reference sequence). The CDR3 is 11 amino acids. The CDR3 DNA sequence: TGTGCCAGCAGGAGAGGCACTGAAGCTTTCTTT. It is translated as CASRRGTEAFF.

The chain is built from TRBV14 and TRBJ2-2; D not resolved. The CDR3 contains 13 residues. Germline V CDR1 and CDR2: SGHDN, FVKESK. Trimming left V 4 bases short and J 7 bases short, with 10 bases between. CDR3 bases: TGTGCCAGCAGCCCGTCTCAGATCGGGGAGCTGTTTTTT. Its translation is CASSPSQIGELFF.

This sequence joins TRBV9 and TRBJ2-5; D might be TRBD2 (5 bases). Trimming cost V 0 bases and J 5 bases, with 11 bases left between them. CDR1 SGDLS and CDR2 YYNGEE come from the germline V gene. The CDR3 extends over 14 amino acids. The CDR3: CASSVGPSPETQYF. The CDR3 nucleotides are TGTGCCAGCAGCGTAGGTCCTAGCCCCGAGACCCAGTACTTC.

The J gene is TRBJ1-1, the V gene TRBV19, with TRBD1 as a possible D gene (5 bases). The CDR3 loop spans 15 amino acids. Germline V gives CDR1 LNHDA, CDR2 SQIVND (reference sequence). V was pared by 5 bases and J by 6 bases, with 19 bases between. CDR3 DNA sequence: TGTGCCAGTAGTTTCCTGGGACCACGGTTGGCTGAAGCTTTCTTT. This translates into CASSFLGPRLAEAFF. Supplemented by reference TRBV19 and TRBJ1-1, the full variable domain reads DGGITQSPKYLFRKEGQNVTLSCEQNLNHDAMYWYRQDPGQGLRLIYYSQIVNDFQKGDIAEGYSVSREKKESFPLTVTSAQKNPTAFYLCASSFLGPRLAEAFFGQGTRLTVV.

The chain combines TRBV5-1 with TRBJ2-3; 9 nucleotides match TRBD2. V was pared by 4 bases and J by 1 base, with 7 bases of the junction left unmatched. Per the germline V gene, CDR1 is SGHRS and CDR2 is YFSETQ. The CDR3 is 16 amino acids. CDR3 DNA sequence: TGCGCCAGCAGCGGGACTTCTAGCGGGGGCACAGATACGCAGTATTTT. Protein sequence: CASSGTSSGGTDTQYF.

CDR3 sequence: CASSLASAPGRWAFF. The CDR3 DNA is TGTGCCAGCAGCTTAGCGTCGGCACCTGGGAGGTGGGCTTTCTTT. This chain links TRBV7-2 with TRBJ1-1, with D unresolved. The CDR3 sequence is 15 residues long. CDR1 and CDR2 from the germline V gene are SGHTA and FQGNSA. The germline V and J ends were trimmed by 0 bases and 11 bases, with 19 bases remaining between them.

CDR3 sequence: CASRGGDSYQKFSGNTIYF. CDR3 DNA: TGTGCCAGCAGGGGGGGGGACAGCTACCAAAAATTCTCTGGAAACACCATATATTTT. The chain combines TRBV28 with TRBJ1-3; TRBD1 matches 7 bases. The trim removed 6 bases at V and 0 bases at J, leaving 17 bases unmatched. The CDR3 sequence is 19 residues long. CDR1 and CDR2 from the germline V gene are MDHEN and SYDVKM.

The chain recombines TRBV5-1 with TRBJ2-5, with 8 bases lining up with TRBD1. The CDR3 is 15 amino acids. CDR1 and CDR2 (germline): SGHRS, YFSETQ. With 0 bases clipped from V and 5 bases from J, the junction kept 6 bases outside the gene matches. The CDR3 region is CASSLGQGTSETQYF. Written as DNA, the CDR3 is TGCGCCAGCAGCTTGGGACAGGGGACTTCGGAGACCCAGTACTTC.

The chain has TRBV6-2 or TRBV6-3 and TRBJ1-1, with D perhaps matching TRBD1 (6 bases). The CDR3 spans 21 residues. Trimming removed 2 bases at V and 0 bases at J, with 28 bases between. Germline CDR1 and CDR2: MNHEY and SVGEGT. CDR3 DNA sequence: TGTGCCAGCAGTTACAAGGTTAGCGGGGGCGTAGATCCCCCAATGAACACTGAAGCTTTCTTT. Protein sequence: CASSYKVSGGVDPPMNTEAFF.

The chain couples TRBV2 to TRBJ2-1; a possible D gene is TRBD1 (5 bases). The V gene lost 8 bases and the J gene lost 7 bases, with 9 bases spanning the gap. Looked up from germline, CDR1 is SNHLY and CDR2 is FYNNEI. This CDR3 spans 11 amino acids. The CDR3 sequence is CASLRVNEQFF. CDR3 DNA sequence: TGTGCCAGCCTCAGGGTTAATGAGCAGTTCTTC.

This chain connects TRBV12-3 or TRBV12-4 to TRBJ2-4, with D hard to call. This CDR3 has 13 residues. V lost 1 base and J 6 bases, leaving 7 bases between the germline ends. CDR3 in amino acids: CASSLGAVNIQYF. As DNA, the CDR3 is TGTGCCAGCAGTTTAGGTGCGGTAAACATTCAGTACTTC.

This chain connects TRBV19 to TRBJ1-2; no firm D call. The CDR3 loop spans 13 amino acids. From germline, CDR1 is LNHDA and CDR2 SQIVND (reference sequence). Between the trimmed V and J ends, which lost 3 bases and 5 bases, there was a span of 10 bases. CDR3 region: CASSIATAYGYTF. In nucleotides, the CDR3 is TGTGCCAGTAGTATCGCGACTGCTTATGGCTACACCTTC.

This sequence joins TRBV6-5 and TRBJ2-1; 9 positions match TRBD2. After removal of 3 bases from V and 7 bases from J, the junction contained 10 bases not matched to a gene. This CDR3 comprises 16 residues. CDR1 and CDR2 (germline): MNHEY, SVGAGI. CDR3: CASSYLRGGNKNEQFF. The CDR3 region has the DNA TGTGCCAGCAGTTATTTGCGGGGGGGGAATAAGAATGAGCAGTTCTTC.

This clone appeared a single time. The rearrangement uses TRBV9 and TRBJ2-5; the D is unclear. The V gene's germline CDR1 is SGDLS and CDR2 YYNGEE. CDR3 size: 14 residues. V was clipped by 3 bases and J by 3 bases, with 12 bases between them. CDR3 amino acids: CASSGIAGEETQYF. The DNA for the CDR3 is TGTGCCAGCAGCGGAATAGCAGGTGAAGAGACCCAGTACTTC.

This clone was seen a single time. This sequence joins TRBV24-1 and TRBJ1-2, with TRBD1 as a possible D gene (6 bases). CDR3 length equals 14 residues. Trimming stripped 4 bases from V and 4 bases from J, with 12 bases between. Germline V gene lookup returns CDR1 KGHDR and CDR2 SFDVKD. The CDR3 coding sequence is TGTGCCACCAGTGAGCCCACAGGGACCTATGGCTACACCTTC. Its protein product is CATSEPTGTYGYTF.

The genes are TRBV6-1 and TRBJ1-5; D possibly corresponds to TRBD1 (5 bases). V lost 1 base to trimming and J lost 2 bases, with 6 bases between them. Germline CDR1 reads MNHNS; CDR2 reads SASEGT. This CDR3 contains 14 residues. The CDR3 DNA is TGTGCCAGCAGTGAAGTGGGGGGCAATCAGCCCCAGCATTTT. Translating gives CASSEVGGNQPQHF.

This chain connects TRBV5-1 to TRBJ2-6; 11 nucleotides align to TRBD1. V shed 7 bases and J 0 bases; nucleotides not matched to a gene: 9. Germline V CDR1 and CDR2: SGHRS, YFSETQ. The CDR3 consists of 18 residues. The CDR3 DNA reads as TGCGCCAGCTTCCTTGGAGGGACAGGGGGCTCTGGGGCCAACGTCCTGACTTTC. Its translation: CASFLGGTGGSGANVLTF.

The CDR3, as DNA: TGCGCCAGCAGCTTGGGCGGAAATGAAAAACTGTTTTTT. Its translation is CASSLGGNEKLFF. V usage is TRBV5-1 and J usage is TRBJ1-4; D remains ambiguous. V lost 0 bases, J lost 5 bases, and 5 bases lay in between. The CDR3 contains 13 residues. Germline loops: CDR1 SGHRS, CDR2 YFSETQ.

The gene calls are TRBV5-6 and TRBJ2-2; D gene uncertain. The V end lost 2 bases, the J end lost 7 bases, and 9 bases lay between the germline ends. Looked up from germline, CDR1 is SGHDT and CDR2 is YYEEEE. The CDR3 sequence is 13 residues long. Here the CDR3 DNA reads TGTGCCAGCAGCTTTGGCTACGGCGGGGAGCTGTTTTTT. Protein product: CASSFGYGGELFF.

J is TRBJ1-2 and V is TRBV3-1 (or the pseudogene TRBV3-2), with D possibly TRBD1 on 6 matching bases. V was clipped by 0 bases and J by 7 bases, with 12 bases between them. Germline assignment: CDR1 LGHDT and CDR2 YNNKEL (reference sequence). The CDR3 length is 14 residues. The CDR3 nucleotides read TGTGCCAGCAGCCAAGATGTGGGGGGCCGTGGCTACACCTTC. This translates into CASSQDVGGRGYTF.

The gene calls are TRBV3-1 (or the pseudogene TRBV3-2) and TRBJ2-5, with 8 positions matching TRBD2. This CDR3 is 15 amino acids long. Germline CDR1 is LGHDT and CDR2 is YNNKEL (reference sequence). V trimming: 10 bases; J trimming: 5 bases; junction bases outside the gene matches: 15. The CDR3 spells CATTTRGDYRETQYF. In DNA, the CDR3 is TGTGCCACAACCACGCGGGGGGACTACCGGGAGACCCAGTACTTC.